A few counts support the clone carrying this T cell receptor (beta chain). Its antigen is not known. This entry is derived from a study of response to subunit inactivated influenza vaccine. TCRdb reprocessed the RT-PCR reads via MiXCR and lists one record per CDR3 protein. The sample holds over 450,000 distinct CDR3 sequences, 13% seen once. Broader study findings: It was the authors' suggestion that each seasonal influenza vaccination recruits few new T cells.

The receptor's source is a man in his fifties who received an inactivated influenza vaccine. The input for sequencing was PBMCs from blood, taken roughly 6 weeks after vaccination.

The CDR3 sequence is CASRSLSGQGAYEQYF. In nucleotides, the CDR3 is TGTGCCAGCAGATCGCTCAGTGGACAGGGGGCCTACGAGCAGTACTTC. The chain has TRBV7-2 and TRBJ2-7; 10 bases map to TRBD1. The junction had 10 bases not matched to a gene; V was cut back by 6 bases and J by 2 bases. Germline V CDR1 and CDR2: SGHTA, FQGNSA. The CDR3 is 16 residues long.